The 24 T cell receptor beta chains given below trace back to one sample, sequenced in a study of cytomegalovirus exposure and HLA in healthy donors. Assay used: immunoSEQ multiplex PCR; TCRdb lists only in-frame clones, some missing. The repertoire holds about 280,000 clones, with around 87% as singletons. The sample was PBMCs. The receptors stem from a woman between 18 and 29 years old in good health and CMV-seronegative.

This clone was seen a handful of times. The chain uses TRBV10-2 and TRBJ2-7; D is perhaps TRBD1 (6 bases). The ends were cut back, 6 bases at V and 0 bases at J, with 21 bases in the middle. There are 17 residues in the CDR3. Germline V gene lookup returns CDR1 WSHSY and CDR2 SAAADI. The CDR3 loop is CASSYTVTGPSSYEQYF. The CDR3 DNA is TGCGCCAGCAGCTACACAGTTACAGGGCCGAGCTCCTACGAGCAGTACTTC.

The V and J genes are TRBV27 and TRBJ2-3, with 11 bases lining up with TRBD1. Germline trimming cut 4 bases from V and 0 bases from J; bases unmatched to any gene: 9. The germline gives CDR1 MNHEY, CDR2 SMNVEV (reference sequence). This CDR3 is 18 amino acids long. The CDR3 DNA reads TGTGCCAGCAGTTATCAGGGACAGGGGGACCGAAGCACAGATACGCAGTATTTT. This gives the protein CASSYQGQGDRSTDTQYF.

The chain has TRBV6-5 and TRBJ2-1; TRBD1 agrees at 7 bases. This CDR3 has 13 residues. Germline V gene sequence: CDR1 MNHEY, CDR2 SVGAGI. The V segment lost 8 bases and the J segment 8 bases; nucleotides outside the gene matches: 9. The DNA of the CDR3 is TGTGCCAGCTCCCCAGGGGGTAGGCATGAGCAGTTCTTC. This codes for CASSPGGRHEQFF.

The V and J genes are TRBV29-1 and TRBJ2-7, with TRBD1 matching over 8 bases. V shed 2 bases, J shed 4 bases, and the junction held 7 bases outside the gene matches. The CDR3 extends over 14 amino acids. The germline CDR1 and CDR2 sequences are SQVTM and ANQGSEA. CDR3: CSVEFPDRGYEQYF. The CDR3 region has the DNA TGCAGCGTTGAATTTCCAGACAGGGGATACGAGCAGTACTTC.

The V gene is TRBV28, the J gene TRBJ2-7; 10 bases line up with TRBD2. Germline lookup yields CDR1 MDHEN and CDR2 SYDVKM. V dropped 5 bases and J dropped 3; count of bases not matched to a gene: 7. The CDR3 length is 15 residues. CDR3 sequence (DNA): TGTGCCAGCAGTCAGTCTAGCGGGAGTATCTACGAGCAGTACTTC. This translates into CASSQSSGSIYEQYF.

The chain joins TRBV18 to TRBJ1-1; 9 bases align to TRBD1. Trimming took 2 bases from V and 6 from J; bases not matched to a gene: 4. Germline CDR1 KGHSH, CDR2 LQKENI. The CDR3 consists of 14 residues. CDR3 nucleotides: TGTGCCAGCTCACCAGGACAGGGGAGCGCTGAAGCTTTCTTT. Its translation is CASSPGQGSAEAFF.

The J gene is TRBJ1-5, the V gene TRBV19, with D possibly TRBD1 on 6 matching bases. The V gene lost 4 bases and the J gene lost 2 bases, with 18 bases spanning the gap. CDR1 and CDR2 from the germline V gene are LNHDA and SQIVND (reference sequence). CDR3 size: 17 residues. CDR3 protein: CASSTGEGHRGNQPQHF. For the CDR3, the DNA is TGTGCCAGTAGTACGGGGGAGGGACACAGAGGCAATCAGCCCCAGCATTTT. Using reference TRBV19 and TRBJ1-5 for the parts outside the CDR3, the full variable domain is DGGITQSPKYLFRKEGQNVTLSCEQNLNHDAMYWYRQDPGQGLRLIYYSQIVNDFQKGDIAEGYSVSREKKESFPLTVTSAQKNPTAFYLCASSTGEGHRGNQPQHFGDGTRLSIL.

The chain links TRBV18 to TRBJ1-4; D not certain. Germline V CDR1 and CDR2: KGHSH, LQKENI. There are 15 residues in the CDR3. The V gene lost 2 bases and the J gene lost 7 bases, with 14 bases spanning the gap. The CDR3 loop reads CASSPIGPGVEKLFF. As DNA, the CDR3 is TGTGCCAGCTCACCAATTGGGCCGGGAGTTGAAAAACTGTTTTTT.

The CDR3 nucleotides are TGTGCCAGTAGCCCCGGGGGAGGGCGCAATCAGCCCCAGCATTTT. Its translation: CASSPGGGRNQPQHF. V usage is TRBV19 and J usage is TRBJ1-5, with a tentative D call TRBD1 (5 bases). The CDR3 consists of 15 residues. Deletions cut 6 bases from V and 2 bases from J, with 14 bases between. The germline V gene encodes CDR1 LNHDA and CDR2 SQIVND (reference sequence).

The V gene is TRBV6-4, the J gene TRBJ2-3; tentatively, D is TRBD1 (6 bases). The germline CDR1 and CDR2 sequences are MRHNA and SNTAGT. V dropped 3 bases and J dropped 1 base, with 8 bases sitting between them. This CDR3 contains 14 residues. Here the CDR3 DNA reads TGTGCCAGCAGTGATAAGGGGGGCACAGATACGCAGTATTTT. The encoded protein is CASSDKGGTDTQYF.

The rearrangement joins TRBV18 to TRBJ2-7; TRBD1 matches 7 bases. Losses at the gene ends were 3 bases for V and 2 bases for J; bases not matched to a gene: 4. CDR1 is KGHSH, CDR2 LQKENI, per germline. The length of the CDR3 is 14 residues. The CDR3 spells CASSPRDSAYEQYF. Written as DNA, the CDR3 is TGTGCCAGCTCACCCCGGGACAGCGCCTACGAGCAGTACTTC. The full variable domain, with the rest looked up from reference TRBV18 and TRBJ2-7, is NAGVMQNPRHLVRRRGQEARLRCSPMKGHSHVYWYRQLPEEGLKFMVYLQKENIIDESGMPKERFSAEFPKEGPSILRIQQVVRGDSAAYFCASSPRDSAYEQYFGPGTRLTVT.

The chain couples TRBV9 to TRBJ2-5; tentative D call: TRBD2 (6 bases). Germline V gene sequence: CDR1 SGDLS, CDR2 YYNGEE. The CDR3 extends over 12 amino acids. Trimming removed 0 bases from V and 7 bases from J, with 7 bases in between. In DNA, the CDR3 is TGTGCCAGCAGCGTAGGGGGAGGGACCCAGTACTTC. Its translation is CASSVGGGTQYF.

The chain couples TRBV4-1 to TRBJ1-4, with D maybe TRBD1 (6 bases). The length of the CDR3 is 15 residues. Germline assignment: CDR1 MGHRA and CDR2 YSYEKL. Trimming removed 2 bases from V and 8 bases from J, with 15 bases in between. CDR3 sequence reads: CASSQRTAYGEKLFF. Here the CDR3 DNA reads TGCGCCAGCAGCCAAAGGACAGCCTATGGCGAAAAACTGTTTTTT.

This clone has a single count. Other DNA sequences within the sample encode an identical CDR3. The J gene is TRBJ1-2, the V gene TRBV28; 8 bases are a match to TRBD1. The germline V gene encodes CDR1 MDHEN and CDR2 SYDVKM. The CDR3 covers 12 residues. Trimming took 5 bases from V and 5 from J; bases not matched to a gene: 1. CDR3 region: CASSRQGYGYTF. The CDR3, as DNA: TGTGCCAGCAGTCGACAGGGGTATGGCTACACCTTC.

The chain combines TRBV9 with TRBJ2-1; 8 nucleotides align to TRBD2. This CDR3 region has 16 residues. V shed 3 bases, J shed 7 bases, and the junction held 12 bases outside the gene matches. Germline assignment: CDR1 SGDLS and CDR2 YYNGEE. CDR3 DNA sequence: TGTGCCAGCAGCGAGACTAGTATCGTAGCGGGGAATGAGCAGTTCTTC. Encoded protein: CASSETSIVAGNEQFF.

The chain carries TRBV7-2 and TRBJ2-5; no clear D gene. The V end lost 5 bases, the J end lost 5 bases, and 12 bases lay between the germline ends. This CDR3 has 13 residues. Germline V gene data show CDR1 as SGHTA and CDR2 as FQGNSA. CDR3 sequence: CASSPSIRETQYF. CDR3 DNA sequence: TGTGCCAGCAGCCCCTCTATCAGGGAGACCCAGTACTTC.

This chain uses TRBV2 with TRBJ2-3; D gene ambiguous. Germline assignment: CDR1 SNHLY and CDR2 FYNNEI. The ends were cut back, 3 bases at V and 2 bases at J, with 3 bases in the middle. The CDR3 has 12 residues. CDR3 residues: CASSDVTDTQYF. The CDR3 bases are TGTGCCAGCAGTGACGTCACAGATACGCAGTATTTT.

The V call is TRBV28, the J call TRBJ2-5; TRBD2 matches 8 bases. The V gene's germline CDR1 is MDHEN and CDR2 SYDVKM. The CDR3 contains 15 residues. The V segment lost 3 bases and the J segment 1 base; nucleotides outside the gene matches: 4. The CDR3 sequence: CASSLASGRQETQYF. CDR3 nucleotides: TGTGCCAGCAGTTTGGCTAGCGGGCGCCAAGAGACCCAGTACTTC.

V usage is TRBV4-1 and J usage is TRBJ1-2, with D tentatively TRBD1 (5 bases). Trimming cost V 4 bases and J 4 bases, with 16 bases left between them. The CDR3 has 15 amino acids. The germline gives CDR1 MGHRA, CDR2 YSYEKL. In nucleotides, the CDR3 is TGCGCCAGCAGCCCAGAGGAGGGGATCAGCTATGGCTACACCTTC. Encoded protein: CASSPEEGISYGYTF.

The chain combines TRBV6-5 with TRBJ1-2; tentatively, D is TRBD1 (5 bases). V was cut by 6 bases and J by 7 bases, with 18 bases left in between. The germline V gene has CDR1 MNHEY and CDR2 SVGAGI. This CDR3 is built from 14 residues. The CDR3 region is CASSGTRDNFGYTF. CDR3 nucleotides: TGTGCCAGCAGCGGAACCAGGGATAATTTTGGCTACACCTTC.

The table lists this clone with a count of one. The chain links TRBV28 to TRBJ2-7; 11 bases map to TRBD1. CDR3 length: 15 residues. V dropped 7 bases and J dropped 3; count of bases not matched to a gene: 8. Germline V gene sequence: CDR1 MDHEN, CDR2 SYDVKM. In DNA form, the CDR3 reads TGTGCCAGCACCGCGAGGGACAGGGGGAACTACGAGCAGTACTTC. Residues: CASTARDRGNYEQYF.

The gene calls are TRBV2 and TRBJ2-7, with 12 bases lining up with TRBD1. V lost 8 bases and J lost 6; bases outside the gene matches: 8. The CDR3 runs to 14 residues. Per the germline V gene, CDR1 is SNHLY and CDR2 is FYNNEI. The CDR3 loop reads CASQPGQGAGEQYF. In nucleotides, the CDR3 is TGTGCCAGCCAACCGGGACAGGGGGCCGGCGAGCAGTACTTC.

The chain links TRBV19 to TRBJ2-1; 8 nucleotides line up with TRBD2. V trimming: 6 bases; J trimming: 15 bases; junction bases outside the gene matches: 13. The CDR3 sequence is 13 residues long. Germline CDR1 and CDR2: LNHDA and SQIVND (reference sequence). This CDR3 is CASRVGREGPPFF. CDR3 nucleotide sequence: TGTGCCAGTAGGGTGGGACGGGAGGGCCCCCCGTTCTTC.

The chain recombines TRBV9 with TRBJ2-5; 9 bases align to TRBD1. V trimming: 1 base; J trimming: 0 bases; junction bases outside the gene matches: 1. CDR1 SGDLS and CDR2 YYNGEE come from the germline V gene. CDR3 length: 15 amino acids. CDR3 region: CASSVRDRDQETQYF. The CDR3, as DNA: TGTGCCAGCAGCGTAAGGGACAGGGACCAAGAGACCCAGTACTTC.